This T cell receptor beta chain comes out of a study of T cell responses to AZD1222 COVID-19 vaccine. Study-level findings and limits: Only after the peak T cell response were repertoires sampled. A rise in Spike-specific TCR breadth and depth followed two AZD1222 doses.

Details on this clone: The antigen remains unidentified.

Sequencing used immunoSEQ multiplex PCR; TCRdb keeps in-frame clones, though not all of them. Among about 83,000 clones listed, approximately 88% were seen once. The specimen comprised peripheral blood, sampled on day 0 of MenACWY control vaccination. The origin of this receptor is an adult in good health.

The CDR3 region has the DNA TGTGCCAGCAGCGACACAGGGCTCTACGAGCAGTACTTC. Translating it yields CASSDTGLYEQYF. The gene calls are TRBV7-2 and TRBJ2-7, with a tentative D call TRBD1 (6 bases). Trimming stripped 5 bases from V and 3 bases from J, with 11 bases between. The CDR3 has 13 residues. Germline CDR1 SGHTA, CDR2 FQGNSA. The variable domain in full, with the rest retrieved from reference TRBV7-2 and TRBJ2-7, is GAGVSQSPSNKVTEKGKDVELRCDPISGHTALYWYRQSLGQGLEFLIYFQGNSAPDKSGLPSDRFSAERTGGSVSTLTIQRTQQEDSAVYLCASSDTGLYEQYFGPGTRLTVT.